The table lists the clone carrying this T cell receptor beta chain with a few counts. The target antigen is unknown. The entry originates in a study of identical twins. Points from the study as a whole: Twins' excess sharing was less marked for out-of-frame beta sequences. Abundant beta clonotypes from cord blood bore fewer insertions; memory repertoires lacked this pattern. Models underpredicted monozygotic twin sharing of out-of-frame TCR alpha.

Template switching added a universal primer binding site, and final cDNA carried unique molecular identifiers. TCRdb reprocessed the 5' RACE reads via MiXCR and lists one record per CDR3 protein. The sample consists of some 1,700,000 distinct CDR3 sequences, around 29% of them appearing once. The V gene lost 8 bases and the J gene lost 3 bases, with 12 bases spanning the gap. Germline V gives CDR1 SQVTM, CDR2 ANQGSEA. CDR3 length: 12 amino acids. J is TRBJ2-3 and V is TRBV29-1; D is unclear. This receptor was identified in a newborn girl in good health. The sequenced sample was cord blood. CDR3 loop: CSPRPVTDTQYF. DNA for the CDR3: TGCAGCCCCCGCCCTGTTACAGATACGCAGTATTTT.